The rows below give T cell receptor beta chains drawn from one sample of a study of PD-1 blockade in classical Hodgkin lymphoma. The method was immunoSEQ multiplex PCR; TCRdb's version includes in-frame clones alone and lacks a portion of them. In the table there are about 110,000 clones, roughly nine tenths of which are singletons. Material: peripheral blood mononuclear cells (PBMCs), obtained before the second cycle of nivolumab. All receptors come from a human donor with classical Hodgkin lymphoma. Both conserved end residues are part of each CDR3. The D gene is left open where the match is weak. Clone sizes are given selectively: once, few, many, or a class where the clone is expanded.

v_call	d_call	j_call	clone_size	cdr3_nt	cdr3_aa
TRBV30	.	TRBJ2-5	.	TGTGCCTGGAGTTCTTCCCGGGGGACCCAGTACTTC	CAWSSSRGTQYF
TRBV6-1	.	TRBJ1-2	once	TGTGCCCTTCAAAGTTGGACTAACTATGGCTACACCTTC	CALQSWTNYGYTF
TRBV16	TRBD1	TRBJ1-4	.	TGTGCCAGCAGCCAGAGGACAGGGGGCGACGGTGAAAAACTGTTTTTT	CASSQRTGGDGEKLFF
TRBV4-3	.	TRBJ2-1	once	TGCGCCAGCAGCCCGCGACTAGAGAATGAGCAGTTCTTC	CASSPRLENEQFF
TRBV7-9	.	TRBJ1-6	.	TGTGCCAGCAGGGCCGACTGGGACGGAAATTCACCCCTCCACTTT	CASRADWDGNSPLHF
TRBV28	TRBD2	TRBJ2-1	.	TGTGCCAGCAGTTTACTCCGACTAGCGGGAGCCTACAATGAGCAGTTCTTC	CASSLLRLAGAYNEQFF
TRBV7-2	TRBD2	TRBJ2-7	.	TGTGCCAGCAGCCTCCTAGCGGACTCTGGCGAGCAGTACTTC	CASSLLADSGEQYF
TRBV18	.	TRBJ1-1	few	TGTGCCAGCTCACCAGTTGCAGGTGTGAACACTGAAGCTTTCTTT	CASSPVAGVNTEAFF
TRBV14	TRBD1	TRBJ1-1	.	TGTGCCAGCAGCCAAGAGAGGGACAGGGTGAAGCCGATGAACACTGAAGCTTTCTTT	CASSQERDRVKPMNTEAFF
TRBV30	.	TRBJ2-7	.	TGTGCCTCGGGCGGATCAGGGTACCCCTCCTACGAGCAGTACTTC	CASGGSGYPSYEQYF
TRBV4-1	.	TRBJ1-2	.	TGCGCCAGCAGCCAAGATTACAGTTCGAGCTATGGCTACACCTTC	CASSQDYSSSYGYTF
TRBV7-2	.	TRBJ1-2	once	TGTGCCAGCAGCTTAGCCGTCCCTTTCTATGGCTACACCTTC	CASSLAVPFYGYTF
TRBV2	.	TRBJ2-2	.	TGTGCCAGCAGATCGGGCCGGGAAAAAACCGGGGAGCTGTTTTTT	CASRSGREKTGELFF
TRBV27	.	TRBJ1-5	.	TGTGCCAGCAGTACTCGTAGCAATCAGCCCCAGCATTTT	CASSTRSNQPQHF
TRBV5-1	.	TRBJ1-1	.	TGCGCCAGCAGCATAGGGACACCTGAAGCTTTCTTT	CASSIGTPEAFF
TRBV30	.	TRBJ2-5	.	TGTGCCTGGAGTGTGCCTAGGGAAGTAGAGACCCAGTACTTC	CAWSVPREVETQYF
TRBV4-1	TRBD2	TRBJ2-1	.	TGCGCCAGCAGCCACCCGGGGGGGTTTGAGCAGTTCTTC	CASSHPGGFEQFF
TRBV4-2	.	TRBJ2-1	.	TGTGCCAGCAGCCAAGATGTGGGGAAGCAGTTCTTC	CASSQDVGKQFF
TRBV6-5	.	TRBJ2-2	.	TGTGCCAGCAGTTACTCCTCACAGGGTACCGGGGAGCTGTTTTTT	CASSYSSQGTGELFF
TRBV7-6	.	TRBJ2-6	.	TGTGCCAGCAGCTTAGTCGGCGACTACCTGTCTGGGGCCAACGTCCTGACTTTC	CASSLVGDYLSGANVLTF
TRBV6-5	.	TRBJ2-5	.	TGTGCCAGCAGAGATATAGGGGGGACCCAGTACTTC	CASRDIGGTQYF
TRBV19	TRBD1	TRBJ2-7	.	TGTGCCAGTAGTATAGATCTGGGGCAGGGGGCACGGGAGCAGTACTTC	CASSIDLGQGAREQYF
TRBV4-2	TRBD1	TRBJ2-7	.	TGTGCCAGCAGCTTGACAGGGTCGAACTACGAGCAGTACTTC	CASSLTGSNYEQYF
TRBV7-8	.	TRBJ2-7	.	TGTGCCAGCAGCCCTCTCCGGGGAGTGGGGTCCTACGAGCAGTACTTC	CASSPLRGVGSYEQYF
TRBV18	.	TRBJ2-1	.	TGTGCCAGCTCACCACCCTTGTACAATGAGCAGTTCTTC	CASSPPLYNEQFF
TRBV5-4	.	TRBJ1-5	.	TGTGCCAGCAGCTCAGATACAGGGATCAATCAGCCCCAGCATTTT	CASSSDTGINQPQHF
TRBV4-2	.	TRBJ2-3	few	TGTGCCAGCAGCCAAGATGAGGCGGAGACAGATACGCAGTATTTT	CASSQDEAETDTQYF
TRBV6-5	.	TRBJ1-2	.	TGTGCCAGCGGCTCCCGCCCAGGGCCTCAGGGCTACACCTTC	CASGSRPGPQGYTF
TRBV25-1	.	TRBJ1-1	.	TGTGCCAGCGGGGGAGACGTGAACACTGAAGCTTTCTTT	CASGGDVNTEAFF
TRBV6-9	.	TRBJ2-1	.	TGTGCCAGCAGCCCCCCGGACGGGGATTACAATGAGCAGTTCTTC	CASSPPDGDYNEQFF
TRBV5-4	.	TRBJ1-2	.	TGTGCCAGCAGCTTGGGGACGGGAAGTGGAGGTGGCTACACCTTC	CASSLGTGSGGGYTF